The sequence of this T cell receptor (beta chain) was determined in a study of response to subunit inactivated influenza vaccine. Study-wide points: The study's authors posited that every seasonal influenza vaccination enlists few new T cells.

The CDR3 has 16 amino acids. V shed 1 base and J 3 bases; nucleotides not matched to a gene: 0. Germline assignment: CDR1 LNHNV and CDR2 YYDKDF (reference sequence). One entry per CDR3 protein results from TCRdb running MiXCR on the RT-PCR reads. This table has approximately 170,000 distinct CDR3 sequences, 13% to 15% appearing once. This clonotype was recorded many times. As yet, its antigen is unknown. This material consisted of CD8+ T cells sorted from PBMCs, taken 4 to 6 days after vaccination. The origin of this receptor is a man between 45 and 60 years old who received an inactivated influenza vaccine. The chain links TRBV15 to TRBJ2-1; 13 nucleotides line up with TRBD2. CDR3 sequence reads: CATSRGTSGSYNEQFF. The CDR3 coding sequence is TGTGCCACCAGCAGAGGGACTAGCGGGAGCTACAATGAGCAGTTCTTC.